Listed below are T cell receptor beta chains from one sample, sequenced in a study of T cell responses to AZD1222 COVID-19 vaccine. Assay: immunoSEQ multiplex PCR; the TCRdb copy retains only in-frame clones and omits some. The table lists 90,000 to 100,000 clones, 85% to 90% of them singletons. This material consisted of peripheral blood, taken on day 0 of AZD1222 vaccination. The source is an adult in good health. The CDR3 runs from the conserved cysteine through the conserved F or W. D genes are given only for firm matches. Not all rows give a size; the values are once, few, many and, for expanded clones, a class.

d_gene: TRBD1
abundance: -
v_gene: TRBV10-3
j_gene: TRBJ2-7
CDR3aa: CATGQGYEQYF
CDR3nt: TGTGCCACGGGACAGGGCTACGAGCAGTACTTC

d_gene: -
abundance: -
v_gene: TRBV28
j_gene: TRBJ1-2
CDR3aa: CASSSGYGYTF
CDR3nt: TGTGCCAGTAGCTCGGGCTATGGCTACACCTTC

d_gene: -
abundance: -
v_gene: TRBV5-8
j_gene: TRBJ2-7
CDR3aa: CASSWTASYEQYF
CDR3nt: TGTGCCAGCAGCTGGACAGCCTCCTACGAGCAGTACTTC

d_gene: -
abundance: -
v_gene: TRBV14
j_gene: TRBJ1-2
CDR3aa: CASSQRRRREGYTF
CDR3nt: TGTGCCAGCAGCCAAAGACGGCGGAGGGAGGGCTACACCTTC

d_gene: TRBD2
abundance: -
v_gene: TRBV5-4
j_gene: TRBJ2-3
CDR3aa: CASSSGRRTSGGADTQYF
CDR3nt: TGTGCCAGCAGCTCGGGTCGCCGGACTAGCGGGGGGGCAGATACGCAGTATTTT

d_gene: TRBD1
abundance: -
v_gene: TRBV19
j_gene: TRBJ1-2
CDR3aa: CASTHRGYGYTF
CDR3nt: TGTGCCAGTACGCACAGGGGCTATGGCTACACCTTC

d_gene: -
abundance: -
v_gene: TRBV30
j_gene: TRBJ1-1
CDR3aa: CAWSVGIMNTEAFF
CDR3nt: TGTGCCTGGAGTGTAGGTATCATGAACACTGAAGCTTTCTTT

d_gene: -
abundance: -
v_gene: TRBV12-5
j_gene: TRBJ1-1
CDR3aa: CASAYSGNTEAFF
CDR3nt: TGTGCTAGTGCCTACTCAGGTAACACTGAAGCTTTCTTT

d_gene: -
abundance: -
v_gene: TRBV12-5
j_gene: TRBJ1-1
CDR3aa: CASGSPERAGEAFF
CDR3nt: TGTGCTAGTGGTTCGCCGGAAAGGGCGGGTGAAGCTTTCTTT

d_gene: TRBD1
abundance: -
v_gene: TRBV2
j_gene: TRBJ1-6
CDR3aa: CASSGGTGYNSPLHF
CDR3nt: TGTGCCAGCAGTGGCGGGACAGGCTATAATTCACCCCTCCACTTT

d_gene: TRBD2
abundance: -
v_gene: TRBV5-4
j_gene: TRBJ2-3
CDR3aa: CASSLGLAKNTQYF
CDR3nt: TGTGCCAGCAGCTTGGGACTAGCGAAGAATACGCAGTATTTT

d_gene: TRBD1
abundance: -
v_gene: TRBV14
j_gene: TRBJ2-3
CDR3aa: CASSHARDRGTDTQYF
CDR3nt: TGTGCCAGCAGCCACGCCCGGGACAGGGGTACAGATACGCAGTATTTT

d_gene: -
abundance: -
v_gene: TRBV7-9
j_gene: TRBJ2-2
CDR3aa: CASSGTGLGGELFF
CDR3nt: TGTGCCAGCAGCGGCACAGGGTTGGGCGGGGAGCTGTTTTTT

d_gene: -
abundance: -
v_gene: TRBV7-3
j_gene: TRBJ1-2
CDR3aa: CASSLTSGAGFSSNYGYTF
CDR3nt: TGTGCCAGCAGCTTAACGTCGGGGGCAGGGTTTTCATCTAACTATGGCTACACCTTC

d_gene: -
abundance: few
v_gene: TRBV4-3
j_gene: TRBJ2-3
CDR3aa: CASSQDGGTDTQYF
CDR3nt: TGCGCCAGCAGCCAAGATGGGGGCACAGATACGCAGTATTTT

d_gene: -
abundance: -
v_gene: TRBV6-2/TRBV6-3
j_gene: TRBJ2-1
CDR3aa: CASSYIGGEYNEQFF
CDR3nt: TGTGCCAGCAGTTACATCGGCGGAGAATACAATGAGCAGTTCTTC

d_gene: -
abundance: -
v_gene: TRBV5-4
j_gene: TRBJ2-3
CDR3aa: CASSLARERALDTQYF
CDR3nt: TGTGCCAGCAGCTTGGCCAGGGAGAGGGCTTTGGATACGCAGTATTTT

d_gene: -
abundance: -
v_gene: TRBV19
j_gene: TRBJ2-1
CDR3aa: CASSMGGPTTSGFF
CDR3nt: TGTGCCAGTAGTATGGGAGGACCAACCACCTCAGGGTTCTTC

d_gene: TRBD1
abundance: -
v_gene: TRBV5-6
j_gene: TRBJ1-1
CDR3aa: CASSLGQGQTEAFF
CDR3nt: TGTGCCAGCAGCCTAGGACAGGGCCAGACTGAAGCTTTCTTT

d_gene: TRBD2
abundance: -
v_gene: TRBV7-7
j_gene: TRBJ2-7
CDR3aa: CASSLGGMNYEQYF
CDR3nt: TGTGCCAGCAGCTTGGGGGGGATGAACTACGAGCAGTACTTC

d_gene: TRBD1
abundance: once
v_gene: TRBV5-8
j_gene: TRBJ1-1
CDR3aa: CASSLGDSMNTEAFF
CDR3nt: TGTGCCAGCAGCTTAGGGGACAGTATGAACACTGAAGCTTTCTTT

d_gene: TRBD1
abundance: -
v_gene: TRBV12-5
j_gene: TRBJ1-5
CDR3aa: CASAPKGQGLQPQHF
CDR3nt: TGTGCTAGTGCTCCCAAGGGACAGGGACTTCAGCCCCAGCATTTT

d_gene: -
abundance: -
v_gene: TRBV5-4
j_gene: TRBJ2-7
CDR3aa: CASSPLVAGSPYEQYF
CDR3nt: TGTGCCAGCAGCCCTTTAGTTGCGGGATCGCCTTACGAGCAGTACTTC

d_gene: TRBD1
abundance: -
v_gene: TRBV6-4
j_gene: TRBJ1-2
CDR3aa: CASSDMWRQGDYYGYTF
CDR3nt: TGTGCCAGCAGTGATATGTGGCGTCAGGGGGATTACTATGGCTACACCTTC

d_gene: -
abundance: -
v_gene: TRBV18
j_gene: TRBJ2-3
CDR3aa: CASSVLTSTDTQYF
CDR3nt: TGTGCCAGCTCAGTCCTAACTAGCACAGATACGCAGTATTTT

d_gene: TRBD1
abundance: few
v_gene: TRBV19
j_gene: TRBJ1-2
CDR3aa: CASSIRQGDGYTF
CDR3nt: TGTGCCAGTAGTATCAGACAGGGGGATGGCTACACCTTC

d_gene: -
abundance: -
v_gene: TRBV28
j_gene: TRBJ2-7
CDR3aa: CASRESGVSYEQYF
CDR3nt: TGTGCCAGCCGGGAATCAGGGGTCTCCTACGAGCAGTACTTC

d_gene: -
abundance: -
v_gene: TRBV3-1/TRBV3-2
j_gene: TRBJ1-5
CDR3aa: CASSQGLGGGQPQHF
CDR3nt: TGTGCCAGCAGCCAAGGATTGGGGGGGGGTCAGCCCCAGCATTTT

d_gene: TRBD1
abundance: -
v_gene: TRBV11-2
j_gene: TRBJ2-7
CDR3aa: CASSSRGGHFYEQYF
CDR3nt: TGTGCCAGCAGCTCCCGAGGGGGCCACTTCTACGAGCAGTACTTC

d_gene: TRBD1
abundance: -
v_gene: TRBV4-1
j_gene: TRBJ2-7
CDR3aa: CASSQDFRGIYEQYF
CDR3nt: TGCGCCAGCAGCCAAGATTTCAGGGGGATCTACGAGCAGTACTTC

d_gene: -
abundance: few
v_gene: TRBV28
j_gene: TRBJ1-5
CDR3aa: CASSLPGIWRGDQPQHF
CDR3nt: TGTGCCAGCAGCCTCCCTGGGATCTGGCGGGGAGATCAGCCCCAGCATTTT

d_gene: -
abundance: few
v_gene: TRBV18
j_gene: TRBJ1-1
CDR3aa: CASSLVENTEAFF
CDR3nt: TGTGCCAGCTCACTTGTAGAGAACACTGAAGCTTTCTTT

d_gene: -
abundance: -
v_gene: TRBV6-1
j_gene: TRBJ1-3
CDR3aa: CASSEAAGGSGNTIYF
CDR3nt: TGTGCCAGCAGTGAAGCTGCCGGAGGGTCAGGAAACACCATATATTTT

d_gene: -
abundance: -
v_gene: TRBV2
j_gene: TRBJ1-5
CDR3aa: CASRAADPRGSNQPQHF
CDR3nt: TGTGCCAGCAGGGCAGCCGACCCTCGGGGAAGCAATCAGCCCCAGCATTTT

d_gene: -
abundance: -
v_gene: TRBV5-1
j_gene: TRBJ2-2
CDR3aa: CASSLGEYGELFF
CDR3nt: TGCGCCAGCAGCTTGGGAGAATACGGGGAGCTGTTTTTT

d_gene: -
abundance: -
v_gene: TRBV19
j_gene: TRBJ1-1
CDR3aa: CASSILGAEAFF
CDR3nt: TGTGCCAGTAGTATCCTCGGAGCTGAAGCTTTCTTT